Sequencing of this T cell receptor beta chain was carried out in a study of cytomegalovirus exposure and HLA in healthy donors. Study context: The 120 validation repertoires, a later analysis reported, used the same platform as the roughly 710 first-cohort repertoires.

Concerning this clone itself: Its antigen is unidentified.

V was clipped by 4 bases and J by 1 base, with 11 bases between them. The CDR3 has 14 residues. Germline V lookup: CDR1 SGDLS, CDR2 YYNGEE. Whole-study findings and limits: According to a subsequent analysis, TCR clusters identified in the first cohort showed a tendency to co-occur across the 120 validation repertoires.

TCRdb's copy holds only in-frame clones and misses some; the assay was immunoSEQ multiplex PCR. The table includes about 160,000 clones, roughly 95% detected once. This clonotype was sampled from a woman in her late teens or twenties in good health and CMV-seronegative. The genes are TRBV9 and TRBJ1-1, with D possibly being TRBD1 (5 bases). Sequencing was done on a sample of PBMCs. CDR3 region: CASSPSDKNTEAFF. The CDR3 DNA sequence: TGTGCCAGCAGCCCTTCGGACAAGAACACTGAAGCTTTCTTT.